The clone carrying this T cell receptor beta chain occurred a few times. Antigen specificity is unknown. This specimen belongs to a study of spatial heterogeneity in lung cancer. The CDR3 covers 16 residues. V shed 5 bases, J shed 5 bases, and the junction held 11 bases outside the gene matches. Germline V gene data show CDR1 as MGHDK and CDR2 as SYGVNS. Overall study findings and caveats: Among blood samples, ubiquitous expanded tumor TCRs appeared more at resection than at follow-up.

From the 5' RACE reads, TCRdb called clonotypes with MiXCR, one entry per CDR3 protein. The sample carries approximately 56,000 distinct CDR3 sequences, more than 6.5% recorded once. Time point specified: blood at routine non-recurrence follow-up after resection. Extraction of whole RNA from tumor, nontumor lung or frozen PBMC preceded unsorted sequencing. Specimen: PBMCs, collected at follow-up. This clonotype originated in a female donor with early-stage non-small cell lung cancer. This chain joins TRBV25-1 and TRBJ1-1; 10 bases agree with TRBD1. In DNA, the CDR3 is TGTGCCAGCAGTCCATCGGGTGGGACAGGGGTTACTGAAGCTTTCTTT. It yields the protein CASSPSGGTGVTEAFF.